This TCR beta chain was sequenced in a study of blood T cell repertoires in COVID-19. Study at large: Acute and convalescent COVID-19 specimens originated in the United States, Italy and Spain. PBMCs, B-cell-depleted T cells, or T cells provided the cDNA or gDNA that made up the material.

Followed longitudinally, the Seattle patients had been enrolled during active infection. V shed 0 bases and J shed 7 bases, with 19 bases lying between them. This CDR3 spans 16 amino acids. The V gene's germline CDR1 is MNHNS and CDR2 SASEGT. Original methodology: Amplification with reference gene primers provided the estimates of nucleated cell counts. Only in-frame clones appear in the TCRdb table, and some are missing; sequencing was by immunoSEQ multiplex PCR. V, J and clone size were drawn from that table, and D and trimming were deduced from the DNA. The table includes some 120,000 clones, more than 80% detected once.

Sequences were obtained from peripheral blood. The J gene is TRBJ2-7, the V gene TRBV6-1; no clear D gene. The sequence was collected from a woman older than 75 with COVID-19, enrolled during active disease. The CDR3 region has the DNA TGTGCCAGCAGTGAAGCGCTTCAGGTCGGTATGTGGGAGCAGTACTTC. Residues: CASSEALQVGMWEQYF.